These 3 T cell receptor beta chains were sequenced from one sample in a study of blood T cell repertoires in COVID-19. Here immunoSEQ multiplex PCR was the method, and the copy in TCRdb shows in-frame clones only, minus some. Of about 200,000 clones listed, about 86% are singletons. Sequenced sample: PBMCs or T cells enriched from blood (not recorded which). These receptor sequences come from a woman in her forties with acute COVID-19.

The chain uses TRBV2 and TRBJ1-1, with D tentatively TRBD1 (6 bases). The V gene's germline CDR1 is SNHLY and CDR2 FYNNEI. This CDR3 spans 14 amino acids. V was shortened by 3 bases and J by 5 bases, with 13 bases between the two germline ends. The CDR3 loop reads CASSEGAAETEAFF. CDR3 DNA sequence: TGTGCCAGCAGTGAGGGGGCGGCGGAGACTGAAGCTTTCTTT.

The V gene is TRBV28, the J gene TRBJ1-6, with 7 nucleotides matching TRBD1. V was clipped by 5 bases and J by 7 bases; unmatched bases: 11. The CDR3 loop spans 16 amino acids. Germline-derived CDR1 and CDR2 are MDHEN and SYDVKM. The CDR3 bases are TGTGCCAGCAGTCCACCGGCGGGACAGCGAAATTCACCCCTCCACTTT. This codes for CASSPPAGQRNSPLHF.

The chain combines TRBV19 with TRBJ1-2; tentatively, D is TRBD1 (5 bases). Germline loops: CDR1 LNHDA, CDR2 SQIVND (reference sequence). The V and J ends lost 1 base and 4 bases respectively, with 13 bases between them. This CDR3 is built from 15 residues. CDR3 loop: CASSIGSREVYGYTF. The CDR3 region has the DNA TGTGCCAGTAGTATAGGTAGCAGGGAAGTCTATGGCTACACCTTC. The full variable domain, with the rest looked up from reference TRBV19 and TRBJ1-2, is DGGITQSPKYLFRKEGQNVTLSCEQNLNHDAMYWYRQDPGQGLRLIYYSQIVNDFQKGDIAEGYSVSREKKESFPLTVTSAQKNPTAFYLCASSIGSREVYGYTFGSGTRLTVV.